This TCR beta chain was sequenced in a study of T cell repertoires in cytomegalovirus infection (dated by TCRdb to the late 2010s). With respect to the entire study: Because public TCR beta signatures pointed to carriage of CMV infection together with the matching HLA type, the HLA type of each donor mattered for the analysis. Overall results and qualifications from the work: In the ex vivo response, HLA-C-restricted CMV-specific TCR beta clonotypes were dominant, and in two of eight donors the single most frequent clonotype came from this HLA-C-restricted group. In both this cohort and an independent cohort of under 450 donors, the cumulative frequency of public TCR beta family members distinguished carriers of CMV infection plus the relevant HLA type.

Based on the germline V gene, the CDR1 and CDR2 sequences are SGHTA and FQGTGA. The CDR3, cysteine through phenylalanine, is 12 amino acids long. This entry keeps only the CDR3 DNA: 36 bases, framed from base 1. V and J are truncated by 5 bases and 10 bases respectively, leaving an intervening sequence of 12 bases. The sequencing machine was an Illumina HiSeq 1500. TCRdb itself trimmed the public reads at Q25 with fastp, ran MiXCR and retained productive beta chains. Rows with a matching CDR3 protein are joined into one entry that keeps the most common DNA and genes. For this sample the table gives approximately 500,000 distinct CDR3 sequences, of which 11% were detected only once. In total, the top ten clones hold more than 8.5% of the sample. This clonotype was counted at least ten times. Its antigen target is currently unknown. No per-base quality is available; no much larger clone lies one base away.

Recombination connected TRBV7-3 to TRBJ2-1; the D segment cannot be called with confidence. The receptor was derived from a human donor in good health (CMV status not recorded). Some clones in this sample may be carry-over from other donors' samples. Sequencing was performed on PBMCs. The CDR3 amino acid sequence is: CASSRSGQEQFF. The DNA sequence follows: TGTGCCAGCAGCCGAAGTGGGCAGGAGCAGTTCTTC.